The 32 T cell receptor beta chains presented below share a single source sample, sequenced in a study of cytomegalovirus exposure and HLA in healthy donors. The study ran its PCR with 60 Vbeta and 13 Jbeta primers. Sequenced by immunoSEQ multiplex PCR; TCRdb stores in-frame clones only, minus some. The sample records over 80,000 clones, roughly 80% being singletons. Sequenced: PBMCs. The receptors originated from a man under 40 in good health and CMV-seropositive.

This chain joins TRBV15 and TRBJ2-2; 7 bases align to TRBD2. The CDR3 contains 14 residues. Unmatched junction bases numbered 8, after V lost 8 bases and J lost 5 bases. Germline CDR1 and CDR2: LNHNV and YYDKDF (reference sequence). The CDR3 here is CATCHARETGELFF. Written as DNA, the CDR3 is TGTGCCACCTGCCACGCGCGGGAGACCGGGGAGCTGTTTTTT.

The chain joins TRBV27 to TRBJ2-3; TRBD2 matches 12 bases. This CDR3 has 18 residues. Germline V gene lookup returns CDR1 MNHEY and CDR2 SMNVEV (reference sequence). With 5 bases clipped from V and 0 bases from J, the junction kept 9 bases outside the gene matches. The CDR3 spells CASSPLLLAGGSTDTQYF. Written as DNA, the CDR3 is TGTGCCAGCAGTCCTCTCCTACTAGCGGGAGGAAGCACAGATACGCAGTATTTT.

This clone was detected only once. CDR3 sequence reads: CATTDGLKNTGELFF. The DNA of the CDR3 is TGTGCCACCACGGACGGACTTAAGAACACCGGGGAGCTGTTTTTT. V usage is TRBV5-4 and J usage is TRBJ2-2; weak D call: TRBD2 (5 bases). Germline V gene lookup returns CDR1 SGHNT and CDR2 YYREEE (reference sequence). The CDR3 totals 15 residues. Trimming pared 9 bases from V and 1 base from J, leaving 16 bases between.

This clone came up a few times. The rearrangement joins TRBV6-1 to TRBJ2-7; TRBD2 matches at 12 bases. The CDR3 loop spans 14 amino acids. Germline V lookup: CDR1 MNHNS, CDR2 SASEGT. V dropped 6 bases and J dropped 2; count of bases not matched to a gene: 2. CDR3 region: CASRRLAGAYEQYF. The CDR3 coding sequence is TGTGCCAGCAGGAGACTAGCGGGAGCCTACGAGCAGTACTTC.

The chain carries TRBV7-9 and TRBJ1-1; 11 bases are shared with TRBD1. The CDR3 length is 17 residues. Germline V gene sequence: CDR1 SEHNR, CDR2 FQNEAQ (reference sequence). The V gene end was trimmed by 5 bases and the J gene end by 5 bases; junction bases not matched to a gene: 13. The chain's CDR3 is CASSPVADRGRRTEAFF. The DNA of the CDR3 is TGTGCCAGCAGCCCAGTGGCGGACAGGGGGCGCCGGACTGAAGCTTTCTTT.

The chain couples TRBV28 to TRBJ1-5; 7 bases fit TRBD1. V shed 6 bases, J shed 7 bases, and the junction held 9 bases outside the gene matches. The germline V gene encodes CDR1 MDHEN and CDR2 SYDVKM. CDR3 length: 14 residues. The CDR3 sequence is CASRNTGARQPQHF. CDR3 nucleotide sequence: TGTGCCAGCAGAAATACAGGGGCTCGGCAGCCCCAGCATTTT.

The chain joins TRBV30 to TRBJ2-7; D is possibly TRBD1 (5 bases). The V end was cut by 3 bases, the J end by 4 bases, with 10 bases between. The CDR3 extends over 12 amino acids. Germline V gene lookup returns CDR1 GTSNPN and CDR2 SVGIG (reference sequence). CDR3 loop: CAWRPGNYEQYF. For the CDR3, the DNA is TGTGCCTGGAGGCCAGGGAATTACGAGCAGTACTTC. Full variable domain (rest looked up from reference TRBV30 and TRBJ2-7): SQTIHQWPATLVQPVGSPLSLECTVEGTSNPNLYWYRQAAGRGLQLLFYSVGIGQISSEVPQNLSASRPQDRQFILSSKKLLLSDSGFYLCAWRPGNYEQYFGPGTRLTVT.

This chain uses TRBV7-9 with TRBJ1-6; D unclear. This CDR3 is built from 13 residues. Trimming left V 5 bases short and J 8 bases short, with 10 bases between. Germline CDR1 and CDR2: SEHNR and FQNEAQ (reference sequence). The CDR3 protein is CASSQYQDSPLHF. CDR3 nucleotide sequence: TGTGCCAGCAGCCAGTATCAGGATTCACCCCTCCACTTT. Complete variable domain (other parts from reference TRBV7-9 and TRBJ1-6): DTGVSQNPRHKITKRGQNVTFRCDPISEHNRLYWYRQTLGQGPEFLTYFQNEAQLEKSRLLSDRFSAERPKGSFSTLEIQRTEQGDSAMYLCASSQYQDSPLHFGNGTRLTVT.

The chain has TRBV30 and TRBJ1-1, with D tentatively TRBD1 (5 bases). The length of the CDR3 is 14 residues. V lost 5 bases to trimming and J lost 2 bases, with 15 bases between them. The germline V gene has CDR1 GTSNPN and CDR2 SVGIG (reference sequence). The CDR3 DNA sequence: TGTGCCTGGTCTTGGGCAGGGAAAAACACTGAAGCTTTCTTT. It is translated as CAWSWAGKNTEAFF.

V and J are TRBV14 and TRBJ1-6, with D perhaps matching TRBD1 (6 bases). V lost 5 bases and J 10 bases, leaving 12 bases between the germline ends. Germline V gene sequence: CDR1 SGHDN, CDR2 FVKESK. The CDR3 runs to 13 residues. CDR3 loop: CASSSRTDSPLHF. CDR3 DNA sequence: TGTGCCAGCAGCTCCCGGACAGACTCACCCCTCCACTTT.

The chain couples TRBV6-5 to TRBJ1-1; D call uncertain. Per the germline V gene, CDR1 is MNHEY and CDR2 is SVGAGI. CDR3 length equals 14 residues. Trimming removed 8 bases at V and 1 base at J, with 14 bases between. CDR3 bases: TGTGCCAGCCAGAGGGTTCATGGGAACACTGAAGCTTTCTTT. It specifies CASQRVHGNTEAFF.

The chain employs TRBV7-9 and TRBJ2-1; 9 nucleotides agree with TRBD2. The CDR3 is made up of 16 amino acids. V shed 5 bases, J shed 4 bases, and the junction held 9 bases outside the gene matches. Germline V gene data show CDR1 as SEHNR and CDR2 as FQNEAQ (reference sequence). CDR3 sequence reads: CASSHGTSLRYNEQFF. The CDR3 DNA sequence: TGTGCCAGCAGCCACGGGACTAGCCTAAGATACAATGAGCAGTTCTTC.

The chain has TRBV30 and TRBJ2-1, with a tentative D call TRBD1 (7 bases). The CDR3 covers 13 residues. V lost 1 base to trimming and J lost 7 bases, with 11 bases between them. CDR1 is GTSNPN, CDR2 SVGIG, per germline (reference sequence). The CDR3 bases are TGTGCCTGGAGTGGGGGGGACAGAAATGAGCAGTTCTTC. It codes for CAWSGGDRNEQFF. The full variable domain, rest sourced from reference TRBV30 and TRBJ2-1, is SQTIHQWPATLVQPVGSPLSLECTVEGTSNPNLYWYRQAAGRGLQLLFYSVGIGQISSEVPQNLSASRPQDRQFILSSKKLLLSDSGFYLCAWSGGDRNEQFFGPGTRLTVL.

This chain connects TRBV15 to TRBJ2-2, with 8 positions matching TRBD2. Germline V gives CDR1 LNHNV, CDR2 YYDKDF (reference sequence). V lost 6 bases to trimming and J lost 3 bases; unmatched junction nucleotides: 6. The CDR3 consists of 15 residues. CDR3 sequence reads: CATRNSGNDTGELFF. The CDR3, as DNA: TGTGCCACCAGGAATAGCGGGAACGACACCGGGGAGCTGTTTTTT. The whole variable domain, remainder taken from reference TRBV15 and TRBJ2-2, is DAMVIQNPRYQVTQFGKPVTLSCSQTLNHNVMYWYQQKSSQAPKLLFHYYDKDFNNEADTPDNFQSRRPNTSFCFLDIRSPGLGDTAMYLCATRNSGNDTGELFFGEGSRLTVL.

V is TRBV27 and J is TRBJ2-2; 11 bases match TRBD2. With 5 bases clipped from V and 5 bases from J, the junction kept 4 bases outside the gene matches. The CDR3 length is 15 residues. CDR1 is MNHEY and CDR2 is SMNVEV in the germline V gene (reference sequence). DNA of the CDR3: TGTGCCAGCAGTATGACTAGCGGGGTGACCGGGGAGCTGTTTTTT. This translates into CASSMTSGVTGELFF.

The J gene is TRBJ2-5, the V gene TRBV7-2, with 11 bases that match TRBD1. V lost 3 bases, J lost 5 bases, and 8 bases stayed unmatched. In germline, CDR1 is SGHTA, CDR2 FQGNSA. The CDR3 covers 16 residues. The CDR3 loop is CASSFTGQGAGETQYF. The CDR3 nucleotides are TGTGCCAGCAGCTTCACCGGACAGGGGGCTGGTGAGACCCAGTACTTC.

This chain links TRBV14 with TRBJ2-7; TRBD2 matches 7 bases. This CDR3 has 15 residues. The ends lost 0 bases at V and 2 bases at J; junction bases unmatched: 4. CDR1 and CDR2 (germline): SGHDN, FVKESK. The CDR3 here is CASSQDTSAAYEQYF. The CDR3 nucleotides read TGTGCCAGCAGCCAAGACACTAGCGCAGCCTACGAGCAGTACTTC.

The rearrangement joins TRBV27 to TRBJ1-5; 10 nucleotides line up with TRBD1. Germline trimming cut 6 bases from V and 3 bases from J; bases unmatched to any gene: 8. The germline CDR1 and CDR2 sequences are MNHEY and SMNVEV (reference sequence). The CDR3 runs to 16 residues. The CDR3 sequence is CASSPGGTGDNQPQHF. Written as DNA, the CDR3 is TGTGCCAGCAGCCCGGGTGGGACAGGGGACAATCAGCCCCAGCATTTT.

V and J are TRBV9 and TRBJ1-6; 7 nucleotides match TRBD1. CDR3 length: 15 amino acids. V dropped 4 bases and J dropped 5; count of bases not matched to a gene: 6. Germline CDR1 is SGDLS and CDR2 is YYNGEE. DNA of the CDR3: TGTGCCAGCAGCACAGGGGATAGGGATAATTCACCCCTCCACTTT. Protein sequence: CASSTGDRDNSPLHF.

This clone has more than one count but fewer than ten. The genes are TRBV19 and TRBJ1-4; 7 positions agree with TRBD1. Germline V gene lookup returns CDR1 LNHDA and CDR2 SQIVND (reference sequence). The J segment lost 12 bases and the V segment lost 5 bases, leaving 18 bases of the junction unmatched. The CDR3 extends over 16 amino acids. The CDR3 nucleotides are TGTGCCAGTAGTGTGACCGGGACAGCAGCATGGGACGAACTGTTTTTT. It is translated as CASSVTGTAAWDELFF. The whole variable domain, filled in from reference TRBV19 and TRBJ1-4, reads DGGITQSPKYLFRKEGQNVTLSCEQNLNHDAMYWYRQDPGQGLRLIYYSQIVNDFQKGDIAEGYSVSREKKESFPLTVTSAQKNPTAFYLCASSVTGTAAWDELFFGSGTQLSVL.

The CDR3 protein is CASSYSVNYEQYF. DNA for the CDR3: TGTGCCAGCAGTTACAGCGTCAACTACGAGCAGTACTTC. This rearrangement joins TRBV6-6 to TRBJ2-7; D is uncertain. This CDR3 is built from 13 residues. Deletions cut 2 bases from V and 3 bases from J, with 8 bases between. Per the germline V gene, CDR1 is MNHNY and CDR2 is SVGAGI (reference sequence).

This chain joins TRBV28 and TRBJ1-2, with D hard to call. V was cut by 10 bases and J by 1 base, with 10 bases left in between. CDR3 length equals 12 residues. Germline loops: CDR1 MDHEN, CDR2 SYDVKM. For the CDR3, the DNA is TGTGCCACCGCCGGTGGTAACTATGGCTACACCTTC. This encodes CATAGGNYGYTF.

The V and J genes are TRBV4-1 and TRBJ2-3; 12 positions agree with TRBD1. This CDR3 contains 18 residues. V lost 3 bases, J lost 1 base, and 8 bases stayed unmatched. The germline V gene encodes CDR1 MGHRA and CDR2 YSYEKL. CDR3 protein: CASSQGTGGPSGTDTQYF. The CDR3 DNA reads TGCGCCAGCAGCCAGGGGACAGGGGGCCCGAGCGGCACAGATACGCAGTATTTT.

The CDR3 protein is CASSYTRDRATLGQFF. The CDR3 DNA follows: TGTGCCAGTAGCTATACAAGGGACAGGGCGACTTTGGGGCAGTTCTTC. The V gene is TRBV19, the J gene TRBJ2-1; 9 bases map to TRBD1. CDR1 LNHDA and CDR2 SQIVND come from the germline V gene (reference sequence). Germline trimming cut 6 bases from V and 12 bases from J; bases unmatched to any gene: 18. This CDR3 comprises 16 residues. The full variable domain, in which reference TRBV19 and TRBJ2-1 provide the parts outside the CDR3, is DGGITQSPKYLFRKEGQNVTLSCEQNLNHDAMYWYRQDPGQGLRLIYYSQIVNDFQKGDIAEGYSVSREKKESFPLTVTSAQKNPTAFYLCASSYTRDRATLGQFFGPGTRLTVL.

This CDR3 is CASSMTRSSYNEQFF. DNA for the CDR3: TGTGCCAGCTCAATGACTAGGAGCTCCTACAATGAGCAGTTCTTC. The gene calls are TRBV18 and TRBJ2-1, with a weak D call TRBD2 (6 bases). Trimming took off 5 bases at V and 0 bases at J, with 11 bases between the two ends. Per germline, CDR1 KGHSH and CDR2 LQKENI. The CDR3 sequence is 15 residues long.

This clone was seen once. The chain carries TRBV11-3 and TRBJ2-1; maybe TRBD1 (6 bases). The CDR3 runs 15 residues. The V gene's germline CDR1 is SGHNT and CDR2 YENEEA. Deletions cut 5 bases from V and 4 bases from J, with 15 bases between. The CDR3 region is CASSPDRRSYNEQFF. As DNA, the CDR3 is TGTGCCAGCAGCCCTGACAGGAGATCTTACAATGAGCAGTTCTTC. Full variable domain (missing parts from reference TRBV11-3 and TRBJ2-1): EAGVVQSPRYKIIEKKQPVAFWCNPISGHNTLYWYLQNLGQGPELLIRYENEEAVDDSQLPKDRFSAERLKGVDSTLKIQPAELGDSAVYLCASSPDRRSYNEQFFGPGTRLTVL.

The rearrangement uses TRBV5-1 and TRBJ1-2; D gene unclear. The germline CDR1 and CDR2 sequences are SGHRS and YFSETQ. CDR3 size: 15 residues. V was pared by 3 bases and J by 6 bases, with 18 bases between. CDR3 amino acids: CASSWRLAEEDGYTF. The CDR3 coding sequence is TGCGCCAGCAGCTGGCGGCTGGCGGAAGAGGATGGCTACACCTTC.

Concerning this clone itself: At one end the junction does not follow the germline gene, possibly because of a read error. The rearrangement links TRBV7-9 to TRBJ2-2, with 9 bases matching TRBD1. CDR1 and CDR2 from the germline V gene are SEHNR and FQNEAQ (reference sequence). CDR3 size: 16 residues. This chain's CDR3 is CSSSLRQGVNTGELFF. CDR3 nucleotides: TGTTCCAGCAGCTTAAGACAGGGGGTAAACACCGGGGAGCTGTTTTTT.

CDR3 loop: CASSLNSISDEQYF. The CDR3 bases are TGTGCCAGCAGCTTAAACAGTATATCGGACGAGCAGTACTTC. V and J are TRBV11-3 and TRBJ2-7; no clear D. Germline V gene lookup returns CDR1 SGHNT and CDR2 YENEEA. The CDR3 is 14 amino acids. V was clipped by 2 bases and J by 5 bases, with 13 bases between them.

This clone has a single count. This chain connects TRBV7-9 to TRBJ2-7; possible D gene TRBD2, 6 bases. CDR1 is SEHNR and CDR2 is FQNEAQ in the germline V gene (reference sequence). Trimming took 5 bases from V and 3 from J, leaving 11 bases between them. CDR3 size: 13 residues. The CDR3 is CASSPGRGYEQYF. In DNA form, the CDR3 reads TGTGCCAGCAGCCCGGGGCGGGGCTACGAGCAGTACTTC.

This clone was seen more than once but under ten times. V is TRBV28 and J is TRBJ1-2; 7 nucleotides line up with TRBD1. Trimming cost V 2 bases and J 5 bases; bases outside gene matches: 5. The CDR3 contains 14 residues. The germline CDR1 and CDR2 sequences are MDHEN and SYDVKM. The CDR3 is CASSLEGARYGYTF. The CDR3, as DNA: TGTGCCAGCAGTTTAGAGGGGGCAAGGTATGGCTACACCTTC.

The gene calls are TRBV2 and TRBJ1-1, with D uncertain. Trimming removed 8 bases from V and 1 base from J, with 8 bases in between. The CDR3 is made up of 12 amino acids. CDR1 SNHLY and CDR2 FYNNEI come from the germline V gene. The CDR3 is CASGGSNTEAFF. As DNA, the CDR3 is TGTGCCAGCGGCGGCTCGAACACTGAAGCTTTCTTT.